This T cell receptor (beta chain) came from a study of regulatory T cells in long-lasting Graves disease. Arm-PCR of CDR3 regions and iRepertoire HTBI primers were the basis on which TCR beta libraries were built. MiXCR, run by TCRdb on the multiplex PCR reads, gives a single entry per CDR3 protein. Of roughly 610,000 distinct CDR3 sequences listed, roughly 16% are singletons. Trimming shortened V by 2 bases and J by 6 bases, and 14 bases separated the two germline ends. Germline V CDR1 and CDR2: MNHNS, SASEGT. The CDR3 has 15 residues. Regarding time point: newly diagnosed GD, antithyroid drugs for less than 3 months. PBMC-extracted RNA yielded the TCR library. This clonotype was counted at least ten times. This same sample was also taken into another study, of T cells in Graves' hyperthyroidism and ophthalmopathy.

The chain is built from TRBV6-1 and TRBJ2-1; no clear D gene. The clonotype originates from a man between 18 and 35 years old with Graves disease. The source material was peripheral blood mononuclear cells (PBMCs), sampled at new diagnosis, from a patient treated with antithyroid drugs. CDR3 in DNA: TGTGCCAGCAGTGAATGGGTGGACCCCTCCAATGAGCAGTTCTTC. Amino acid sequence: CASSEWVDPSNEQFF.